One sample yielded the 13 T cell receptor beta chains listed below, sequenced in a study of T cells in Graves' hyperthyroidism and ophthalmopathy. RNA transcripts were the template for amplifying TCR beta CDR3 regions. First-round RT-PCR of the TCR CDR3 relied on the HTBI primer set. TCRdb re-called the multiplex PCR reads through MiXCR, storing one row per CDR3 protein. The profile shows hundreds of thousands of distinct CDR3 sequences, more than 12% of them singletons. Sequenced material: blood. Receptors originate from a young woman with Graves' hyperthyroidism.

This clonotype was recorded many times. V is TRBV12-3 or TRBV12-4 and J is TRBJ1-1; 7 nucleotides match TRBD1. The CDR3 is 13 residues long. Losses at the gene ends were 8 bases for V and 4 bases for J; bases not matched to a gene: 7. CDR3 amino acids: CASLIDRVTEAFF. The CDR3 DNA is TGTGCCAGCTTGATTGACAGGGTCACTGAAGCTTTCTTT.

J is TRBJ2-7 and V is TRBV5-1, with a tentative D call TRBD2 (5 bases). Germline values: CDR1 SGHRS, CDR2 YFSETQ. CDR3 size: 13 residues. The V and J ends lost 7 bases and 5 bases respectively, with 16 bases between them. CDR3 sequence reads: CASGEQTTDEQYF. The CDR3 region has the DNA TGCGCCAGCGGGGAGCAGACTACTGACGAGCAGTACTTC. Full variable domain (outside the CDR3, taken from reference TRBV5-1 and TRBJ2-7): KAGVTQTPRYLIKTRGQQVTLSCSPISGHRSVSWYQQTPGQGLQFLFEYFSETQRNKGNFPGRFSGRQFSNSRSEMNVSTLELGDSALYLCASGEQTTDEQYFGPGTRLTVT.

There are a few counts of this clonotype. The genes are TRBV29-1 and TRBJ2-1; D not resolved. The CDR3 sequence is 13 residues long. V lost 4 bases, J lost 8 bases, and 15 bases lay in between. Germline CDR1 and CDR2: SQVTM and ANQGSEA. This CDR3 is CSVAPRLADEQFF. The CDR3 nucleotides read TGCAGCGTTGCACCTAGACTCGCGGATGAGCAGTTCTTC.

The chain uses TRBV29-1 and TRBJ2-7; 11 bases agree with TRBD1. The CDR3 totals 16 residues. The trim removed 7 bases at V and 0 bases at J, leaving 11 bases unmatched. The germline CDR1 and CDR2 sequences are SQVTM and ANQGSEA. In DNA form, the CDR3 reads TGCAGCGCGACACCCGGGACAGGGGGGAGCTCCTACGAGCAGTACTTC. It is translated as CSATPGTGGSSYEQYF.

The sample holds many counts of this clonotype. V and J are TRBV2 and TRBJ1-5, with 10 bases fitting TRBD1. The CDR3 consists of 16 residues. Germline CDR1 and CDR2: SNHLY and FYNNEI. V lost 1 base, J lost 6 bases, and 6 bases stayed unmatched. The CDR3 here is CASSEGDRGYGQPQHF. The CDR3 nucleotides are TGTGCCAGCAGTGAAGGGGACAGGGGATATGGTCAGCCCCAGCATTTT.

This clonotype was seen many times. The chain combines TRBV2 with TRBJ1-2; perhaps TRBD1 as D (5 bases). CDR3 length: 15 residues. The V gene's germline CDR1 is SNHLY and CDR2 FYNNEI. The V gene lost 0 bases and the J gene lost 4 bases, with 12 bases spanning the gap. Written as DNA, the CDR3 is TGTGCCAGCAGTGAAGCGCTTGGGGGGTCCTATGGCTACACCTTC. Translation gives CASSEALGGSYGYTF. Looking up the rest from reference TRBV2 and TRBJ1-2 gives the full variable domain: EPEVTQTPSHQVTQMGQEVILRCVPISNHLYFYWYRQILGQKVEFLVSFYNNEISEKSEIFDDQFSVERPDGSNFTLKIRSTKLEDSAMYFCASSEALGGSYGYTFGSGTRLTVV.

This sequence joins TRBV14 and TRBJ2-3; 10 positions match TRBD2. With 3 bases clipped from V and 6 bases from J, the junction kept 9 bases outside the gene matches. CDR3 size: 16 residues. CDR1 is SGHDN, CDR2 FVKESK, per germline. The CDR3 region is CASSQGLATGEDTQYF. CDR3 in DNA: TGTGCCAGCAGCCAGGGACTAGCGACTGGAGAGGATACGCAGTATTTT.

The table lists this clonotype with many counts. The chain joins TRBV9 to TRBJ1-1; 7 bases are a match to TRBD1. J was trimmed by 1 base and V by 4 bases; bases with no gene match: 4. The CDR3 loop spans 14 amino acids. Germline V lookup: CDR1 SGDLS, CDR2 YYNGEE. CDR3 coding DNA: TGTGCCAGCAGCTCGGGACAGAAGAACACTGAAGCTTTCTTT. Translating gives CASSSGQKNTEAFF.

This clonotype appeared many times. The rearrangement links TRBV11-2 to TRBJ2-1, with 12 bases that match TRBD2. V was pared by 6 bases and J by 9 bases, with 9 bases of the junction left unmatched. Germline lookup yields CDR1 SGHAT and CDR2 FQNNGV. This CDR3 is 15 amino acids long. Here the CDR3 DNA reads TGTGCCAGCAGTAGAAGACTAGCGGGAGCTAGTGAGCAGTTCTTC. Translated, it gives CASSRRLAGASEQFF.

This clonotype was seen ten or more times. The rearrangement joins TRBV6-2 or TRBV6-3 to TRBJ2-3, with 10 nucleotides matching TRBD2. Germline V gene lookup returns CDR1 MNHEY and CDR2 SVGEGT. V dropped 2 bases and J dropped 0; count of bases not matched to a gene: 2. There are 16 residues in the CDR3. The CDR3 coding sequence is TGTGCCAGCAGTTACCGTAGCGGGAGGAGCACAGATACGCAGTATTTT. Protein product: CASSYRSGRSTDTQYF.

V is TRBV13 and J is TRBJ2-7; D may be TRBD2 (5 bases). The CDR3 has 13 amino acids. Germline CDR1 PRHDT, CDR2 FYEKMQ (reference sequence). V gave up 8 bases and J gave up 2 bases, with 13 bases separating them. The CDR3: CASSGFGTYEQYF. The CDR3 DNA is TGTGCCAGCTCGGGATTTGGCACCTACGAGCAGTACTTC.

In this sample, this clonotype turned up a few times. The chain carries TRBV20-1 and TRBJ1-2, with unresolved D. CDR3 size: 12 residues. The V gene's germline CDR1 is DFQATT and CDR2 SNEGSKA (reference sequence). V lost 0 bases to trimming and J lost 1 base, with 3 bases between them. The CDR3 reads CSARDLNYGYTF. The CDR3 DNA reads as TGCAGTGCTAGAGACCTTAACTATGGCTACACCTTC.

This clonotype was counted a few times. The chain links TRBV11-2 to TRBJ2-1; 12 nucleotides align to TRBD2. J lost 9 bases, V lost 2 bases, and 14 bases had no gene match. CDR1 is SGHAT and CDR2 is FQNNGV in the germline V gene. The CDR3 has 18 amino acids. The CDR3 nucleotides read TGTGCCAGCAGCTTAATTCTTCTAGCGGGAGGGCCTGGGGGTGAGCAGTTCTTC. This encodes CASSLILLAGGPGGEQFF.